Following are 8 T cell receptor beta chains from one sample sequenced in a study of cytomegalovirus exposure and HLA in healthy donors. PCR employed 60 Vbeta and 13 Jbeta primers. Profiled with immunoSEQ multiplex PCR; TCRdb holds only in-frame clones, not every one. Of about 150,000 clones listed, 70% to 80% are singletons. Sequencing was carried out using PBMCs. These receptors were obtained from a man in his thirties or forties in good health and CMV-seropositive.

The J gene is TRBJ2-7, the V gene TRBV13, with 8 bases identical to TRBD1. Germline CDR1 and CDR2: PRHDT and FYEKMQ (reference sequence). CDR3 length equals 16 residues. Losses at the gene ends were 1 base for V and 7 bases for J; bases not matched to a gene: 12. The CDR3 loop is CASSLVTDQGAEEQYF. As DNA, the CDR3 is TGTGCCAGCAGCTTAGTTACGGATCAGGGGGCAGAGGAGCAGTACTTC.

The genes are TRBV12-5 and TRBJ2-7; 13 bases are a match to TRBD2. V trimming: 6 bases; J trimming: 4 bases; junction bases outside the gene matches: 6. The CDR3 consists of 15 residues. Germline V gene lookup returns CDR1 LGHNT and CDR2 FRNRAP. The CDR3 protein is CASGPPGLAGYEQYF. CDR3 in DNA: TGTGCTAGTGGACCCCCGGGACTAGCGGGATACGAGCAGTACTTC.

V gene TRBV5-6 combines with J gene TRBJ1-5; TRBD1 aligns across 11 bases. The CDR3 has 14 amino acids. The germline V gene has CDR1 SGHDT and CDR2 YYEEEE. J gave up 9 bases and V 4 bases, and 6 bases lay outside the gene matches. The DNA for the CDR3 is TGTGCCAGCAGCACCGGACAGGGGGCTCGGCCCCAGCATTTT. It is translated as CASSTGQGARPQHF.

The chain is built from TRBV19 and TRBJ2-7; a possible D gene is TRBD2 (6 bases). This CDR3 is built from 15 residues. CDR1 is LNHDA and CDR2 is SQIVND in the germline V gene (reference sequence). V gave up 5 bases and J gave up 3 bases, with 17 bases separating them. The CDR3 loop is CASSRMTSLLYEQYF. The CDR3 coding sequence is TGTGCCAGTAGTCGCATGACTAGTCTACTCTACGAGCAGTACTTC.

The rearrangement uses TRBV5-7 and TRBJ1-5, with D hard to call. TRBV5-7 is an ORF; its function is uncertain. Trimming took off 6 bases at V and 10 bases at J, with 8 bases between the two ends. CDR3 length: 10 residues. The CDR3 protein is CASTPIPQHF. The CDR3 DNA reads as TGTGCCAGCACCCCTATCCCCCAGCATTTT.

The genes are TRBV12-5 and TRBJ2-3; 8 bases map to TRBD2. There are 16 residues in the CDR3. CDR1 is LGHNT and CDR2 is FRNRAP in the germline V gene. V lost 0 bases to trimming and J lost 2 bases; unmatched junction nucleotides: 4. CDR3 loop: CASGLVDGRATDTQYF. The CDR3 bases are TGTGCTAGTGGTTTGGTAGACGGGAGGGCCACAGATACGCAGTATTTT.

V gene TRBV9 combines with J gene TRBJ1-6; D not certain. Germline V gene lookup returns CDR1 SGDLS and CDR2 YYNGEE. The ends were cut back, 2 bases at V and 7 bases at J, with 13 bases in the middle. The CDR3 totals 15 residues. The CDR3 spells CASSVEALSNSPLHF. CDR3 nucleotides: TGTGCCAGCAGCGTTGAGGCCCTATCCAATTCACCCCTCCACTTT. Combining the CDR3 with reference TRBV9 and TRBJ1-6 gives the whole variable domain DSGVTQTPKHLITATGQRVTLRCSPRSGDLSVYWYQQSLDQGLQFLIQYYNGEERAKGNILERFSAQQFPDLHSELNLSSLELGDSALYFCASSVEALSNSPLHFGNGTRLTVT.

The chain joins TRBV6-6 to TRBJ1-5; D is perhaps TRBD1 (6 bases). CDR1 is MNHNY, CDR2 SVGAGI, per germline (reference sequence). The ends were cut back, 8 bases at V and 2 bases at J, with 13 bases in the middle. The CDR3 covers 14 residues. The CDR3 reads CASANKGGNQPQHF. Here the CDR3 DNA reads TGTGCCAGCGCCAACAAGGGGGGCAATCAGCCCCAGCATTTT.